This T cell receptor (beta chain) originates from a study of T-cell memory formation after mild COVID-19. Study-level information: The TCR clusters were mostly specific to one donor. Study-wide results and caveats: The appearance of some responding clones in pre-infection memory suggested that cross-reactive memory joined. Clones that shrank (day 15 to 85) were balanced CD4/CD8, whereas later expanders leaned CD4+.

Libraries for TCRalpha and TCRbeta carried sample barcodes and unique molecular identifiers via 5'RACE. MiXCR, applied by TCRdb to the 5' RACE reads, yields one record per CDR3 protein. The sample has roughly 600,000 distinct CDR3 sequences; around 17% are singletons. CDR1 MNHEY and CDR2 SMNVEV come from the germline V gene (reference sequence). The CDR3 runs 14 residues. J lost 7 bases, V lost 5 bases, and 4 bases had no gene match. In its sample, this clonotype was seen a few times. Its specificity is unknown. The sequenced material came from PBMCs or a T cell subset sorted from them (not recorded which). This sequence originates from an adult woman who had mild COVID-19 (a few samples of this study predate the infection). Cell type and time point are not known. The V gene is TRBV27, the J gene TRBJ1-6, with TRBD1 matching over 8 bases. The CDR3 DNA is TGTGCCAGCAGTGAGGACAGGGAAAATTCACCCCTCCACTTT. Protein sequence: CASSEDRENSPLHF.